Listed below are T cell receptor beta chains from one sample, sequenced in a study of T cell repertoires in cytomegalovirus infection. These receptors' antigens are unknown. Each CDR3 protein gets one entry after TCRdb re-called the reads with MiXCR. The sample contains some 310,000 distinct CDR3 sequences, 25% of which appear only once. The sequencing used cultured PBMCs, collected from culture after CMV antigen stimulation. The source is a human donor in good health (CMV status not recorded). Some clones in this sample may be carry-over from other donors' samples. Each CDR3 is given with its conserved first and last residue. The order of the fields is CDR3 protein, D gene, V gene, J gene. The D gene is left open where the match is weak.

cdr3_aa: CSARGYIGETQYF
d_call: -
v_call: TRBV20-1
j_call: TRBJ2-5

cdr3_aa: CSANGANRNEQFF
d_call: -
v_call: TRBV20-1
j_call: TRBJ2-1

cdr3_aa: CASSSQGYFNEKLFF
d_call: -
v_call: TRBV28
j_call: TRBJ1-4

cdr3_aa: CASSLTGVYEQYF
d_call: TRBD1
v_call: TRBV5-6
j_call: TRBJ2-7

cdr3_aa: CASSYRGPEAFF
d_call: -
v_call: TRBV6-6
j_call: TRBJ1-1

cdr3_aa: CASSRAGTTRRETQYF
d_call: -
v_call: TRBV7-8
j_call: TRBJ2-5

cdr3_aa: CSASRLAGELTDTQYF
d_call: TRBD2
v_call: TRBV20-1
j_call: TRBJ2-3

cdr3_aa: CSVGKPVGGRGVLDTQYF
d_call: TRBD2
v_call: TRBV29-1
j_call: TRBJ2-3

cdr3_aa: CASSLVKVKGTDTQYF
d_call: -
v_call: TRBV27
j_call: TRBJ2-3

cdr3_aa: CASSLDRGVFTDTQYF
d_call: TRBD1
v_call: TRBV7-2
j_call: TRBJ2-3

cdr3_aa: CASSQVLAGVYEQYF
d_call: TRBD2
v_call: TRBV4-3
j_call: TRBJ2-7

cdr3_aa: CASSSSPWGDTQYF
d_call: -
v_call: TRBV7-6
j_call: TRBJ2-3

cdr3_aa: CASSSTGGRDEQFF
d_call: TRBD1
v_call: TRBV5-5
j_call: TRBJ2-1

cdr3_aa: CASSTPGQALATNEKLFF
d_call: TRBD1
v_call: TRBV7-9
j_call: TRBJ1-4

cdr3_aa: CASRVTSGTVADTQYF
d_call: TRBD2
v_call: TRBV7-2
j_call: TRBJ2-3

cdr3_aa: CASSFLQDNEQFF
d_call: -
v_call: TRBV27
j_call: TRBJ2-1

cdr3_aa: CASSGLTRTVASIIF
d_call: -
v_call: TRBV25-1
j_call: TRBJ2-1

cdr3_aa: CASSGTRTGGEQFF
d_call: -
v_call: TRBV2
j_call: TRBJ2-1

cdr3_aa: CASSQGETEAFF
d_call: -
v_call: TRBV4-2
j_call: TRBJ1-1

cdr3_aa: CASSQPTSGVSSYNEQFF
d_call: TRBD2
v_call: TRBV11-2
j_call: TRBJ2-1

cdr3_aa: CASSLGASSVTDTQYF
d_call: -
v_call: TRBV7-2
j_call: TRBJ2-3

cdr3_aa: CASSLILERFDEQFF
d_call: -
v_call: TRBV18
j_call: TRBJ2-1

cdr3_aa: CASSLPNNEQFF
d_call: -
v_call: TRBV7-9
j_call: TRBJ2-1

cdr3_aa: CATERDGSYEQYF
d_call: -
v_call: TRBV6-8
j_call: TRBJ2-7

cdr3_aa: CASSFRRTEQNSPLHF
d_call: -
v_call: TRBV7-9
j_call: TRBJ1-6

cdr3_aa: CASSQGQSTDTQYF
d_call: TRBD1
v_call: TRBV7-3
j_call: TRBJ2-3

cdr3_aa: CASSLVGTSGSRNEQFF
d_call: TRBD2
v_call: TRBV7-2
j_call: TRBJ2-1

cdr3_aa: CASSSEPYSETQYF
d_call: -
v_call: TRBV7-2
j_call: TRBJ2-5